These 11 T cell receptor beta chains share one sample of origin, sequenced in a study of cytomegalovirus exposure and HLA in healthy donors. Primers for the PCR totalled 60 Vbeta and 13 Jbeta. The method was immunoSEQ multiplex PCR; TCRdb's version includes in-frame clones alone and lacks a portion of them. The sample contains roughly 190,000 clones, over 65% of which appear only once. Sequencing was done on a sample of PBMCs. The origin of the receptors is a man aged 40-49 years in good health and CMV-seropositive.

The chain carries TRBV5-4 and TRBJ1-1, with D possibly TRBD1 on 5 matching bases. V gave up 2 bases and J gave up 3 bases, with 11 bases separating them. Germline lookup yields CDR1 SGHNT and CDR2 YYREEE (reference sequence). The CDR3 spans 14 residues. The CDR3, as DNA: TGTGCCAGCAGCTTTTCAGGGAAGTACACTGAAGCTTTCTTT. Its translation: CASSFSGKYTEAFF.

The chain uses TRBV6-5 and TRBJ2-5; 7 bases line up with TRBD2. Germline CDR1 reads MNHEY; CDR2 reads SVGAGI. The junction had 14 bases not matched to a gene; V was cut back by 5 bases and J by 11 bases. This CDR3 is 14 amino acids long. The CDR3 reads CASSEASGPTKQYF. The CDR3 bases are TGTGCCAGCAGTGAGGCTAGCGGCCCTACGAAGCAGTACTTC.

The chain combines TRBV25-1 with TRBJ1-5; D gene unclear. CDR1 is MGHDK, CDR2 SYGVNS, per germline. V was clipped by 6 bases and J by 4 bases, with 7 bases between them. CDR3 length equals 12 residues. CDR3 residues: CASRAANQPQHF. Here the CDR3 DNA reads TGTGCCAGCAGGGCGGCGAATCAGCCCCAGCATTTT. Full variable domain (remainder filled in from reference TRBV25-1 and TRBJ1-5): EADIYQTPRYLVIGTGKKITLECSQTMGHDKMYWYQQDPGMELHLIHYSYGVNSTEKGDLSSESTVSRIRTEHFPLTLESARPSHTSQYLCASRAANQPQHFGDGTRLSIL.

V and J are TRBV15 and TRBJ1-1, with D hard to call. This CDR3 is 15 amino acids long. V gave up 0 bases and J gave up 1 base, with 9 bases separating them. Germline assignment: CDR1 LNHNV and CDR2 YYDKDF (reference sequence). This CDR3 is CATSRDRGWNTEAFF. The CDR3 DNA is TGTGCCACCAGCAGAGATCGGGGTTGGAACACTGAAGCTTTCTTT.

A few counts support this clone. The rearrangement uses TRBV2 and TRBJ1-2; possible D gene TRBD1, 6 bases. The CDR3 is 12 residues long. Per the germline V gene, CDR1 is SNHLY and CDR2 is FYNNEI. Trimming stripped 6 bases from V and 5 bases from J, with 10 bases between. CDR3 amino acids: CASRGTGYGYTF. In DNA form, the CDR3 reads TGTGCCAGCAGAGGAACAGGGTATGGCTACACCTTC.

J is TRBJ2-7 and V is TRBV5-1, with D uncertain. V lost 2 bases and J 2 bases, leaving 11 bases between the germline ends. The length of the CDR3 is 14 residues. Germline CDR1 and CDR2: SGHRS and YFSETQ. In DNA, the CDR3 is TGCGCCAGCAGCTTTTCGGAGAGAACCTACGAGCAGTACTTC. This encodes CASSFSERTYEQYF.

J is TRBJ2-5 and V is TRBV5-1; a possible D gene is TRBD2 (5 bases). Trimming removed 10 bases from V and 4 bases from J, with 14 bases in between. Per germline, CDR1 SGHRS and CDR2 YFSETQ. The CDR3 loop spans 12 amino acids. The CDR3, as DNA: TGCGCCTTTTGGACTGGTGGAGAGACCCAGTACTTC. It is translated as CAFWTGGETQYF.

This clone came up once. The chain has TRBV2 and TRBJ1-5, with TRBD1 matching 8 bases. Looked up from germline, CDR1 is SNHLY and CDR2 is FYNNEI. The CDR3 totals 16 residues. V shed 5 bases, J shed 9 bases, and the junction held 15 bases outside the gene matches. The CDR3 DNA reads TGTGCCAGCAGTCTAGACAGGGGATCCCGGGTCGGGCCCCAGCATTTT. Translated, it gives CASSLDRGSRVGPQHF. The whole variable domain, filled in from reference TRBV2 and TRBJ1-5, reads EPEVTQTPSHQVTQMGQEVILRCVPISNHLYFYWYRQILGQKVEFLVSFYNNEISEKSEIFDDQFSVERPDGSNFTLKIRSTKLEDSAMYFCASSLDRGSRVGPQHFGDGTRLSIL.

V gene TRBV10-2 combines with J gene TRBJ2-3; TRBD1 is a possible D gene (6 bases). CDR1 and CDR2 from the germline V gene are WSHSY and SAAADI. Trimming removed 4 bases from V and 3 bases from J, with 14 bases in between. The CDR3 consists of 15 residues. The CDR3 nucleotides read TGCGCCAGCAGTGGGGGGCAGGGGACGACAGATACGCAGTATTTT. Translated, it gives CASSGGQGTTDTQYF.

Comments on this clone: Distinct nucleotide sequences in the sample also encode this CDR3. The V gene is TRBV11-3, the J gene TRBJ1-3; 7 bases align to TRBD1. CDR1 and CDR2 from the germline V gene are SGHNT and YENEEA. This CDR3 is built from 16 residues. The ends lost 3 bases at V and 0 bases at J; junction bases unmatched: 5. The CDR3 DNA sequence: TGTGCCAGCAGCTTCGGGACAGCCAACTCTGGAAACACCATATATTTT. Protein sequence: CASSFGTANSGNTIYF. The full variable domain, its missing parts supplied by reference TRBV11-3 and TRBJ1-3, is EAGVVQSPRYKIIEKKQPVAFWCNPISGHNTLYWYLQNLGQGPELLIRYENEEAVDDSQLPKDRFSAERLKGVDSTLKIQPAELGDSAVYLCASSFGTANSGNTIYFGEGSWLTVV.

The rearrangement links TRBV6-5 to TRBJ2-1; 10 bases align to TRBD2. In germline, CDR1 is MNHEY, CDR2 SVGAGI. Unmatched junction bases numbered 6, after V lost 3 bases and J lost 4 bases. The CDR3 contains 16 residues. CDR3 region: CASSYETSGPYNEQFF. CDR3 DNA sequence: TGTGCCAGCAGTTATGAGACTAGCGGGCCTTACAATGAGCAGTTCTTC.